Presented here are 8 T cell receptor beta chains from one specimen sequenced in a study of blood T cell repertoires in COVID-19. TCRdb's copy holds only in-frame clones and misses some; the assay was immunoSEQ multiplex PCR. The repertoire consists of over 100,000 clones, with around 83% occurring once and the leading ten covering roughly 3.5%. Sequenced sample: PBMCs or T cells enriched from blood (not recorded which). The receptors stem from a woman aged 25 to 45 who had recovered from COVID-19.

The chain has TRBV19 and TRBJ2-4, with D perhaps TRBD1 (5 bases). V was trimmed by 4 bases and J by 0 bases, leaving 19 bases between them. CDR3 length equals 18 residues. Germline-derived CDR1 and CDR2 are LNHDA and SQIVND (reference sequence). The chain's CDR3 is CASSRTDNKNLAKNIQYF. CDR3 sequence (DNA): TGTGCCAGTAGTAGAACGGACAACAAAAATCTAGCCAAAAACATTCAGTACTTC.

The CDR3 spells CAISGTAQHNSPLHF. The CDR3 nucleotides are TGTGCCATCAGTGGTACAGCCCAACATAATTCACCCCTCCACTTT. This chain joins TRBV10-3 and TRBJ1-6, with no clear D. Trimming shortened V by 4 bases and J by 5 bases, and 12 bases separated the two germline ends. Germline lookup yields CDR1 ENHRY and CDR2 SYGVKD. The CDR3 extends over 15 amino acids.

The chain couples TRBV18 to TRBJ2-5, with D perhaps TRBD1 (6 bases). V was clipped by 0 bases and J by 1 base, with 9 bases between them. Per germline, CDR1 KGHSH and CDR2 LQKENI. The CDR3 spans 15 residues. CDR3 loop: CASSPPPTGQETQYF. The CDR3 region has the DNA TGTGCCAGCTCACCACCCCCGACAGGCCAAGAGACCCAGTACTTC.

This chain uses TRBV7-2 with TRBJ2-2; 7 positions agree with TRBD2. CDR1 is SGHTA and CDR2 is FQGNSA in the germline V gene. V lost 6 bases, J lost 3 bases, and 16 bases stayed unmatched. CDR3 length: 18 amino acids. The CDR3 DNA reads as TGTGCCAGCAGTACCCCCCCGGGGGGAGGGCCTTACACCGGGGAGCTGTTTTTT. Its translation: CASSTPPGGGPYTGELFF.

The CDR3 nucleotides read TGCGCCAGCAGCTTGACGGCAACTAATGAAAAACTGTTTTTT. This encodes CASSLTATNEKLFF. The V and J genes are TRBV5-1 and TRBJ1-4; no reliable D call. The V end lost 1 base, the J end lost 0 bases, and 4 bases lay between the germline ends. Germline loops: CDR1 SGHRS, CDR2 YFSETQ. The CDR3 totals 14 residues.

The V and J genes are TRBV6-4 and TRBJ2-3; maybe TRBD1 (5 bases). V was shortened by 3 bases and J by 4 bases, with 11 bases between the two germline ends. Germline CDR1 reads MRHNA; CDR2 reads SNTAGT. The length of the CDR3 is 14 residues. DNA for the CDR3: TGTGCCAGCAGTGAGGGGCTAGGACCAGATACGCAGTATTTT. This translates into CASSEGLGPDTQYF.

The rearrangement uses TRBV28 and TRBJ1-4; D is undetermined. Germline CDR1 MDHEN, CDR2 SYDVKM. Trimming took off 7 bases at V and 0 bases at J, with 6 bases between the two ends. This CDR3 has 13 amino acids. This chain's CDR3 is CASISSTNEKLFF. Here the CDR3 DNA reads TGTGCCAGCATATCTTCAACTAATGAAAAACTGTTTTTT.

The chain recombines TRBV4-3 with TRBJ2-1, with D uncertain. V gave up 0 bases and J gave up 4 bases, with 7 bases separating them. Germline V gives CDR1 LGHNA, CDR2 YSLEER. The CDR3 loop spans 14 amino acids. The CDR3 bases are TGCGCCAGCAGCCAAGATGGCAAATACAATGAGCAGTTCTTC. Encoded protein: CASSQDGKYNEQFF.